Listed below are T cell receptor beta chains from one sample, sequenced in a study of shared clonotypes between healthy human individuals. This table comes from immunoSEQ multiplex PCR, and its TCRdb copy is limited to in-frame clones, with some not included. The sample includes 1.5 million to 2.5 million clones, 85% to 95% of them seen just once. Sequences were obtained from naive CD8+ T cells sorted from blood. Source of these receptors: a man younger than 35 in good health. Both conserved end residues are part of each CDR3. A D gene is named only where the DNA matches it firmly. Not every row has a clone size; where given, it reads once, few, many or a size class.

D gene | J gene | clone size | CDR3 length | V gene | CDR3 protein | CDR3 DNA
- | TRBJ1-5 | - | 16 | TRBV6-4 | CASSYPCQNSNQPQHF | TGTGCCAGCAGTTACCCATGCCAGAATAGCAATCAGCCCCAGCATTTT
- | TRBJ2-5 | - | 14 | TRBV4-2 | CASSQQDGQETQYF | TGTGCCAGCAGCCAACAGGACGGCCAAGAGACCCAGTACTTC
- | TRBJ2-1 | - | 17 | TRBV18 | CASSPDSPYGSYNEQFF | TGTGCCAGCTCCCCCGATAGCCCCTACGGCTCCTACAATGAGCAGTTCTTC
TRBD1 | TRBJ1-2 | - | 14 | TRBV13 | CASSLDRGNYGYTF | TGTGCCAGCAGCTTGGACAGGGGAAACTATGGCTACACCTTC
- | TRBJ2-7 | - | 12 | TRBV19 | CASSIDSYEQYF | TGTGCCAGTAGTATCGACAGCTACGAGCAGTACTTC
- | TRBJ2-1 | once | 13 | TRBV27 | CASRGWAYNEQFF | TGTGCCAGCAGGGGCTGGGCCTACAATGAGCAGTTCTTC
- | TRBJ2-7 | - | 13 | TRBV10-2 | CASTPPVSYEQYF | TGCGCCAGCACCCCTCCGGTTTCCTACGAGCAGTACTTC
TRBD2 | TRBJ2-1 | - | 15 | TRBV5-6 | CASSFLAEGLNEQFF | TGTGCCAGCAGCTTCCTAGCGGAGGGCCTCAATGAGCAGTTCTTC
- | TRBJ2-2 | - | 15 | TRBV13 | CASSGRDSGIGELFF | TGTGCCAGCAGCGGCCGGGACTCGGGGATCGGGGAGCTGTTTTTT
- | TRBJ2-7 | - | 14 | TRBV29-1 | CSVEERGSGYEQYF | TGCAGCGTTGAAGAGCGGGGCTCCGGCTACGAGCAGTACTTC
TRBD1 | TRBJ1-6 | - | 20 | TRBV5-3 | CARSLRTTTGVFPYNSPLHF | TGTGCCAGAAGCTTGAGGACCACGACAGGGGTATTCCCCTATAATTCACCCCTCCACTTT
TRBD1 | TRBJ2-1 | once | 19 | TRBV10-3 | CAISEPRGQGKRADNEQFF | TGTGCCATCAGTGAGCCCAGGGGACAGGGGAAGCGGGCTGACAATGAGCAGTTCTTC
- | TRBJ1-1 | - | 12 | TRBV28 | CASSFPGPRAFF | TGTGCCAGCAGTTTCCCCGGCCCTCGGGCTTTCTTT
- | TRBJ2-1 | - | 13 | TRBV30 | CAWRWRVLDEQFF | TGTGCCTGGAGGTGGAGAGTTTTGGATGAGCAGTTCTTC
- | TRBJ2-7 | - | 11 | TRBV7-9 | CASSLGGLGHF | TGTGCCAGCAGCTTAGGAGGGCTAGGGCACTTC
TRBD2 | TRBJ2-7 | - | 15 | TRBV6-5 | CASSQGLAGWDEQYF | TGTGCCAGCAGTCAGGGACTAGCGGGGTGGGACGAGCAGTACTTC
- | TRBJ2-1 | - | 18 | TRBV4-3 | CASSQDLRGSSSYNEQFF | TGCGCCAGCAGCCAAGATCTGCGGGGAAGTAGCTCCTACAATGAGCAGTTCTTC
- | TRBJ2-3 | - | 15 | TRBV27 | CASSLGGPSTDTQYF | TGTGCCAGCAGTCTCGGGGGGCCCAGCACAGATACGCAGTATTTT
- | TRBJ2-5 | - | 16 | TRBV27 | CASSPRDTSTRETQYF | TGTGCCAGCAGTCCCCGGGACACCTCAACTAGGGAGACCCAGTACTTC
- | TRBJ2-7 | - | 12 | TRBV6-1 | CASSERGYEQYF | TGTGCCAGCAGTGAACGGGGTTACGAGCAGTACTTC
- | TRBJ2-2 | - | 16 | TRBV13 | CASSFASLEVTGELFF | TGTGCCAGCAGCTTTGCGAGCCTCGAGGTCACCGGGGAGCTGTTTTTT
TRBD1 | TRBJ2-3 | - | 15 | TRBV2 | CASSAGQGGVDTQYF | TGTGCCAGCAGTGCGGGACAGGGGGGGGTAGATACGCAGTATTTT